The following is a T cell receptor beta chain sequence with its context. Its matching antigen is unknown. The data were obtained in a study of CD8 T cells in ankylosing spondylitis. Study-level points and caveats: Disease-linked clones reportedly concentrated significantly in matched ankylosing spondylitis synovial fluid.

TCRdb recomputed calls from the 5' RACE reads with MiXCR, one row per CDR3 protein. Of 150,000 to 200,000 distinct CDR3 sequences in the sample, roughly 11% were seen once. Trimming took 0 bases from V and 0 from J; bases not matched to a gene: 10. CDR3 size: 18 residues. Germline V gene lookup returns CDR1 DFQATT and CDR2 SNEGSKA (reference sequence). This chain joins TRBV20-1 and TRBJ1-5; 8 bases map to TRBD1. This receptor was identified in a male donor with ankylosing spondylitis or in good health (not recorded which). Sequencing input: blood, either unsorted or a sorted T cell fraction (not recorded which). The chain's CDR3 is CSARDKGGGQGSNQPQHF. Written as DNA, the CDR3 is TGCAGTGCTAGAGATAAGGGGGGTGGACAGGGTAGCAATCAGCCCCAGCATTTT.